Each of the 29 T cell receptor beta chains below was sequenced from the same sample in a study of OX40 agonist ivuxolimab in advanced cancers. Produced via immunoSEQ multiplex PCR; TCRdb's table is partial and in-frame only. The repertoire holds approximately 65,000 clones, about nine tenths seen once, with over 0.3% in the top ten. The input for sequencing was CD4+ or CD8+ T cells sorted from blood, taken in a trial of the OX40 agonist ivuxolimab. The receptors shown here come from an adult with an advanced solid tumor such as melanoma, head and neck, liver or kidney cancer.

This rearrangement joins TRBV19 to TRBJ2-5; D not resolved. The CDR3 sequence is 14 residues long. The germline CDR1 and CDR2 sequences are LNHDA and SQIVND (reference sequence). Trimming left V 3 bases short and J 1 base short, with 9 bases between. CDR3 region: CASSMSPRQETQYF. CDR3 DNA: TGTGCCAGTAGTATGTCCCCACGCCAAGAGACCCAGTACTTC.

The rearrangement links TRBV30 to TRBJ2-1, with TRBD1 matching over 10 bases. The V and J ends lost 2 bases and 8 bases, in that order; junction bases with no gene match: 15. This CDR3 is 17 amino acids long. Germline V gene lookup returns CDR1 GTSNPN and CDR2 SVGIG (reference sequence). The CDR3 coding sequence is TGTGCCTGGAGTTACCCCCAACCGGGACAGGGGAGTTATGAGCAGTTCTTC. Its protein product is CAWSYPQPGQGSYEQFF.

This clone was counted only a few times. The chain has TRBV18 and TRBJ1-5; the D gene is possibly TRBD1 (5 bases). The CDR3 consists of 13 residues. Germline CDR1 is KGHSH and CDR2 is LQKENI. Deletions cut 3 bases from V and 6 bases from J, with 9 bases between. CDR3 bases: TGTGCCAGCTCACCGGGGAGGGGTCAGCCCCAGCATTTT. Translating gives CASSPGRGQPQHF.

The rearrangement joins TRBV5-6 to TRBJ2-3; the D is unclear. The CDR3 loop spans 12 amino acids. Germline loops: CDR1 SGHDT, CDR2 YYEEEE. The ends were cut back, 2 bases at V and 5 bases at J, with 6 bases in the middle. As DNA, the CDR3 is TGTGCCAGCAGCTTAGCGAGAGATACGCAGTATTTT. Translated: CASSLARDTQYF.

The V and J genes are TRBV5-1 and TRBJ2-7; 9 nucleotides align to TRBD1. CDR3 length equals 16 residues. CDR1 is SGHRS and CDR2 is YFSETQ in the germline V gene. Losses at the gene ends were 1 base for V and 2 bases for J; bases not matched to a gene: 7. In DNA form, the CDR3 reads TGCGCCAGCAGCTTGAGGACAGGGGCAGGGGCCTACGAGCAGTACTTC. It codes for CASSLRTGAGAYEQYF.

CDR3 DNA: TGTGCCAGTAGTCGGGGACAGGGGGTCACAGATACGCAGTATTTT. It specifies CASSRGQGVTDTQYF. The chain carries TRBV19 and TRBJ2-3; 11 bases agree with TRBD1. Unmatched junction bases numbered 3, after V lost 5 bases and J lost 2 bases. The CDR3 is 15 amino acids. The germline V gene has CDR1 LNHDA and CDR2 SQIVND (reference sequence).

A note on this clone: The junction departs from the called germline gene at one end, perhaps through a read error. The CDR3 loop reads CASSLGVSSTDTQYF. CDR3 coding DNA: TGTGCTAGCAGCTTAGGAGTTTCTAGCACAGATACGCAGTATTTT. The chain recombines TRBV7-7 with TRBJ2-3; no firm D call. Germline V gene lookup returns CDR1 SSHAT and CDR2 FNYEAQ (reference sequence). The CDR3 has 15 amino acids.

V and J are TRBV6-1 and TRBJ2-3; 8 bases map to TRBD2. There are 13 residues in the CDR3. V shed 5 bases, J shed 4 bases, and the junction held 2 bases outside the gene matches. The V gene's germline CDR1 is MNHNS and CDR2 SASEGT. This CDR3 reads CASSRTSPDTQYF. CDR3 nucleotide sequence: TGTGCCAGCAGTCGGACTAGCCCAGATACGCAGTATTTT.

This chain connects TRBV7-9 to TRBJ1-5; D is ambiguous. The V gene lost 1 base and the J gene lost 9 bases, with 10 bases spanning the gap. The CDR3 runs to 13 residues. Per the germline V gene, CDR1 is SEHNR and CDR2 is FQNEAQ (reference sequence). CDR3 DNA sequence: TGTGCCAGCAGCTTAGAGTCCCCAGGGCCCCAGCATTTT. Encoded protein: CASSLESPGPQHF.

V gene TRBV5-8 combines with J gene TRBJ1-3; D gene uncertain. The CDR3 is made up of 14 amino acids. V was trimmed by 0 bases and J by 2 bases, leaving 6 bases between them. Germline assignment: CDR1 SGHTS and CDR2 YDEGEE. DNA of the CDR3: TGTGCCAGCAGCTTGGTTAGTCCTGGAAACACCATATATTTT. It specifies CASSLVSPGNTIYF.

The CDR3, as DNA: TGCGCCAGCAGCTTAAGGACAGATAACACTGAAGCTTTCTTT. Its translation is CASSLRTDNTEAFF. V is TRBV5-1 and J is TRBJ1-1; TRBD1 is a possible D gene (6 bases). The germline CDR1 and CDR2 sequences are SGHRS and YFSETQ. CDR3 length equals 14 residues. Trimming took off 2 bases at V and 2 bases at J, with 10 bases between the two ends.

This chain's CDR3 is CASSLDVEGTQYF. The DNA of the CDR3 is TGTGCCAGCAGCTTAGATGTGGAGGGTACGCAGTATTTT. This chain links TRBV7-6 with TRBJ2-3; TRBD2 might be the D (6 bases). The CDR3 sequence is 13 residues long. The V and J ends lost 1 base and 8 bases respectively, with 10 bases between them. The germline CDR1 and CDR2 sequences are SGHVS and FNYEAQ.

CDR3 coding DNA: TGTGCCAGCAGCTTGGAGGGCGGCAGGGGGTCCTACAATGAGCAGTTCTTC. It yields the protein CASSLEGGRGSYNEQFF. The genes are TRBV5-8 and TRBJ2-1; 7 bases agree with TRBD1. The CDR3 consists of 17 residues. Looked up from germline, CDR1 is SGHTS and CDR2 is YDEGEE. J gave up 1 base and V 0 bases, and 7 bases lay outside the gene matches.

This clone occurred a few times. The chain is built from TRBV2 and TRBJ1-2; D is uncertain. The CDR3 extends over 13 amino acids. Germline CDR1 and CDR2: SNHLY and FYNNEI. V was shortened by 4 bases and J by 2 bases, with 8 bases between the two germline ends. The CDR3 protein is CASSGYGNYGYTF. CDR3 nucleotide sequence: TGTGCCAGCAGTGGGTACGGGAACTATGGCTACACCTTC.

The rearrangement joins TRBV9 to TRBJ2-3; no clear D. The CDR3 is 14 amino acids. Germline CDR1 is SGDLS and CDR2 is YYNGEE. V shed 0 bases and J shed 6 bases, with 11 bases lying between them. The CDR3 loop reads CASSVGVGADTQYF. CDR3 nucleotides: TGTGCCAGCAGCGTAGGTGTGGGCGCTGATACGCAGTATTTT. Looking up the rest from reference TRBV9 and TRBJ2-3 gives the full variable domain: DSGVTQTPKHLITATGQRVTLRCSPRSGDLSVYWYQQSLDQGLQFLIQYYNGEERAKGNILERFSAQQFPDLHSELNLSSLELGDSALYFCASSVGVGADTQYFGPGTRLTVL.

The V and J genes are TRBV6-1 and TRBJ1-6; no clear D. Trimming took 7 bases from V and 6 from J, leaving 13 bases between them. CDR1 and CDR2 from the germline V gene are MNHNS and SASEGT. This CDR3 has 14 residues. The CDR3 nucleotides read TGTGCCAGCACCGAACGCGTGGGTAATTCACCCCTCCACTTT. It is translated as CASTERVGNSPLHF.

As to this clone: An end of the junction differs from the germline gene, which may be a read error. The chain carries TRBV7-2 and TRBJ1-2, with 8 bases aligning to TRBD1. The germline V gene has CDR1 SGHTA and CDR2 FQGNSA. The CDR3 consists of 12 residues. In DNA form, the CDR3 reads TGTGCCAGCAGCACCCGGACAGGGTTGTCCGAATTC. Its translation is CASSTRTGLSEF.

The rearrangement links TRBV7-2 to TRBJ1-3; the match to TRBD1 covers 7 bases. V lost 4 bases and J lost 0; bases outside the gene matches: 3. The CDR3 sequence is 15 residues long. From germline, CDR1 is SGHTA and CDR2 FQGNSA. CDR3: CASSWDSSSGNTIYF. The CDR3 region has the DNA TGTGCCAGCAGCTGGGACAGTTCCTCTGGAAACACCATATATTTT.

V gene TRBV28 combines with J gene TRBJ1-5; no clear D. Germline CDR1 is MDHEN and CDR2 is SYDVKM. V lost 6 bases and J lost 2, with 14 bases in between. The CDR3 loop spans 15 amino acids. The CDR3 reads CASRAPVMGNQPQHF. The CDR3 nucleotides are TGTGCCAGCAGAGCACCGGTGATGGGCAATCAGCCCCAGCATTTT.

The rearrangement links TRBV6-6 to TRBJ2-1; D might be TRBD1 or TRBD2, each matching 5 bases. CDR3 size: 14 residues. Germline V gene data show CDR1 as MNHNY and CDR2 as SVGAGI (reference sequence). V shed 8 bases and J shed 1 base, with 12 bases lying between them. CDR3 loop: CASVGVGSYNEQFF. The CDR3 DNA reads TGTGCCAGCGTGGGGGTAGGTTCCTACAATGAGCAGTTCTTC.

The chain is built from TRBV6-1 and TRBJ2-7; D is perhaps TRBD2 (7 bases). The DNA end favors TRBJ2-5, so the J call may be wrong. The CDR3 runs to 13 residues. Germline-derived CDR1 and CDR2 are MNHNS and SASEGT. The CDR3, as DNA: TGTGCCAGCCTGGGGGGGGCCCGAGAGACCCAGTACTTC. It codes for CASLGGARETQYF.

The chain combines TRBV5-8 with TRBJ2-2; possibly TRBD1 or TRBD2 for D (5 bases each). This CDR3 region has 17 residues. V dropped 0 bases and J dropped 0 bases, with 12 bases sitting between them. Germline assignment: CDR1 SGHTS and CDR2 YDEGEE. CDR3 protein: CASSLASGSANTGELFF. In nucleotides, the CDR3 is TGTGCCAGCAGCTTGGCATCAGGGAGCGCGAACACCGGGGAGCTGTTTTTT. The variable domain in full, completed from reference TRBV5-8 and TRBJ2-2, reads EAGVTQSPTHLIKTRGQQATLRCSPISGHTSVYWYQQALGLGLQFLLWYDEGEERNRGNFPPRFSGRQFPNYSSELNVNALELEDSALYLCASSLASGSANTGELFFGEGSRLTVL.

The chain combines TRBV29-1 with TRBJ1-6; possibly TRBD1 for D (5 bases). V dropped 5 bases and J dropped 4 bases, with 12 bases sitting between them. CDR1 SQVTM and CDR2 ANQGSEA come from the germline V gene. The CDR3 runs to 14 residues. The CDR3 DNA reads as TGCAGCGTTTCCCCGGGACGGTATAATTCACCCCTCCACTTT. Translating gives CSVSPGRYNSPLHF.

This rearrangement joins TRBV7-8 to TRBJ2-3; D gene uncertain. V lost 1 base to trimming and J lost 4 bases, with 12 bases between them. CDR3 size: 15 residues. CDR1 and CDR2 (germline): SGHVS, FQNEAQ. In nucleotides, the CDR3 is TGTGCCAGCAGCTTAGAGGTATGGAGTTCAGATACGCAGTATTTT. This encodes CASSLEVWSSDTQYF.

The chain is built from TRBV19 and TRBJ2-2, with 9 bases aligning to TRBD2. V gave up 6 bases and J gave up 1 base; unmatched junction bases: 0. The CDR3 is 14 residues long. Looked up from germline, CDR1 is LNHDA and CDR2 is SQIVND (reference sequence). CDR3 residues: CASRLAGNTGELFF. CDR3 DNA: TGTGCCAGTAGACTAGCGGGGAACACCGGGGAGCTGTTTTTT.

V usage is TRBV19 and J usage is TRBJ1-3; 7 nucleotides line up with TRBD1. This CDR3 is 17 amino acids long. CDR1 is LNHDA, CDR2 SQIVND, per germline (reference sequence). After removal of 9 bases from V and 0 bases from J, the junction contained 14 bases not matched to a gene. The CDR3 loop reads CASDPARQGLSGNTIYF. The CDR3 nucleotides are TGTGCCAGCGACCCCGCTCGACAGGGTCTCTCTGGAAACACCATATATTTT.

This chain links TRBV7-6 with TRBJ1-1; 9 bases align to TRBD1. With V trimmed by 0 bases and J by 2 bases, 16 bases remained unmatched. The CDR3 runs to 20 residues. Germline V gene lookup returns CDR1 SGHVS and CDR2 FNYEAQ. CDR3 in amino acids: CASSLAGRDRAILGNTEAFF. The CDR3 bases are TGTGCCAGCAGCTTAGCGGGTCGGGACAGGGCGATATTAGGAAACACTGAAGCTTTCTTT.

The chain combines TRBV5-1 with TRBJ2-3; maybe TRBD2 (6 bases). CDR1 is SGHRS, CDR2 YFSETQ, per germline. V was trimmed by 4 bases and J by 0 bases, leaving 9 bases between them. There are 14 residues in the CDR3. In DNA form, the CDR3 reads TGCGCCAGCAGCCTTGGGACTAGCACAGATACGCAGTATTTT. Translating gives CASSLGTSTDTQYF.

The V gene is TRBV7-2, the J gene TRBJ2-5; 8 bases line up with TRBD1. Germline assignment: CDR1 SGHTA and CDR2 FQGNSA. The CDR3 spans 15 residues. Trimming took 1 base from V and 6 from J; bases not matched to a gene: 7. CDR3 sequence reads: CASSLGAQGAKTQYF. In nucleotides, the CDR3 is TGTGCCAGCAGCTTAGGGGCGCAGGGGGCGAAGACCCAGTACTTC.